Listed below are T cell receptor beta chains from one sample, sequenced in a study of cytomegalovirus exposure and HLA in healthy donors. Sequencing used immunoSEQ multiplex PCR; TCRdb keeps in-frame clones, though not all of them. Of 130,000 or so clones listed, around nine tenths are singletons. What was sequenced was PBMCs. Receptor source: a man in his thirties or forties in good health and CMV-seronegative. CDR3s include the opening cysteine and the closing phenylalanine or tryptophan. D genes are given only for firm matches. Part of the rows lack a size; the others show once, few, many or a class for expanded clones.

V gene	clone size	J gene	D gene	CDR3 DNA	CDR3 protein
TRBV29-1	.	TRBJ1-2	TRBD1	TGCAGCGTTGGTGACAGGGTGGCGAATGGCTACACCTTC	CSVGDRVANGYTF
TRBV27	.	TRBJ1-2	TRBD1	TGTGCCAGCAGTCCACGACAGGGGGGCCTCTATGGCTACACCTTC	CASSPRQGGLYGYTF
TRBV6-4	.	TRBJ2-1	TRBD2	TGTGCCAGCAGTTCACGACTAGCGGGGGGCCCCTACAATGAGCAGTTCTTC	CASSSRLAGGPYNEQFF
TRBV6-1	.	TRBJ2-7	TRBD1	TGTGCCAGCACCCACGCCGGGACAGGGAGGGACGAGCAGTACTTC	CASTHAGTGRDEQYF
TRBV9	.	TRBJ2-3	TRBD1	TGTGCCAGCAGCACCACGGGACAGGTAGTGGGTGATACGCAGTATTTT	CASSTTGQVVGDTQYF
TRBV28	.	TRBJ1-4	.	TGTGCCAGCAGGGGGTTTGCGGGAAAACTGTTTTTT	CASRGFAGKLFF
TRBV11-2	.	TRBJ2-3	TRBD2	TGTGCCAGCAGCTCTATAGCGGGGGGTAGGATAATGCAGTATTTT	CASSSIAGGRIMQYF
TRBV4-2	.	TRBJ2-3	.	TGTGCCAGCCAAGGACAGTTCACAGATACGCAGTATTTT	CASQGQFTDTQYF
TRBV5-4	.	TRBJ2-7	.	TGTGCCAGCAGCTTGGCAGGGGATGGTTACGAGCAGTACTTC	CASSLAGDGYEQYF
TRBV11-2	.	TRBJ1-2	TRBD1	TGTGCCAGCAGCTTGGGACAGAACTATGGCTACACCTTC	CASSLGQNYGYTF
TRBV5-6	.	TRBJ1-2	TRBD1	TGTGCCAGCAGCCAGGGACAGTTCTATGGCTACACCTTC	CASSQGQFYGYTF
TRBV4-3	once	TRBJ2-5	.	TGCGCCAGCAGCCAGGGGACATATCAAGAGACCCAGTACTTC	CASSQGTYQETQYF
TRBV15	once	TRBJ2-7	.	TGTGCCACCAGCAGAGATGGGACTCTCCGCGAGCAGTACTTC	CATSRDGTLREQYF
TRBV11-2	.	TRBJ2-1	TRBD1	TGTGCCAGCAGCTTAGTCACAGGGGCAATCTACAATGAGCAGTTCTTC	CASSLVTGAIYNEQFF
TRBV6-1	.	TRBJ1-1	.	TGTGCCAGCTATACCCTTTGGGGGCATGCTTTCTTT	CASYTLWGHAFF
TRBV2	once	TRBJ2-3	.	TGTGCCAGCAGGCAATCGAGAGATACGCAGTATTTT	CASRQSRDTQYF
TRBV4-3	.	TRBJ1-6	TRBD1	TGCGCCAGCAGCCAGGGACAGGGGTCCTATAATTCACCCCTCCACTTT	CASSQGQGSYNSPLHF
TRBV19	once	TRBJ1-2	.	TGTGCCAGTACCCCATTTAGGGGCGCCGCCTATGGCTACACCTTC	CASTPFRGAAYGYTF
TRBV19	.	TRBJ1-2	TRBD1	TGTGCCAGTAGCTGGGACAGCTCTAACTATGGCTACACCTTC	CASSWDSSNYGYTF
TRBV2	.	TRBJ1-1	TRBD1	TGTGCCAGCAGAGAACAGGGGATCTACACTGAAGCTTTCTTT	CASREQGIYTEAFF
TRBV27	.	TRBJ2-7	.	TGTGCCAGCAGTTTATCGTGGGACTCAAGCTCCTACGAGCAGTACTTC	CASSLSWDSSSYEQYF
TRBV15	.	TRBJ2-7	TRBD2	TGTGCCACCAGCCATACTGGCATTCGGCGGGGGGCCCCCTACGAGCAGTACTTC	CATSHTGIRRGAPYEQYF
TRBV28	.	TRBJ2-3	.	TGTGCCAGCAGTTTCTCGTCCACAGATACGCAGTATTTT	CASSFSSTDTQYF
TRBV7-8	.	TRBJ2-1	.	TGTGCCAGCAGCTTATACGGGGGACTTTACAATGAGCAGTTCTTC	CASSLYGGLYNEQFF
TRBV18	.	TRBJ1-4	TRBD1	TGTGCCAGCTCACCAGCGGTGACAGGGGGTAATGAAAAACTGTTTTTT	CASSPAVTGGNEKLFF
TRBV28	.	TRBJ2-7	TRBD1	TGTGCCAGCAGTTTGCTCCTCCCAGGGGGTAACGAGCAGTACTTC	CASSLLLPGGNEQYF
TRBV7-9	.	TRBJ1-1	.	TGTGCCAGCAGCTTTGGGCTGGGTGGCACTGAAGCTTTCTTT	CASSFGLGGTEAFF
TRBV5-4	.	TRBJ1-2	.	TGTGCCAGCAGCTTCTACCAGGGTGGTTATGGCTACACCTTC	CASSFYQGGYGYTF
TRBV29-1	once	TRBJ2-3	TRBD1	TGCAGCGTGGGACAGGGGTACCGTACAGATACGCAGTATTTT	CSVGQGYRTDTQYF
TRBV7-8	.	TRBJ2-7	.	TGTGCCAGCAGCCAAAGTGTTCAGGTTTACGAGCAGTACTTC	CASSQSVQVYEQYF
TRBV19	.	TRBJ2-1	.	TGTGCCAGTAGTATTAATACCTACAATGAGCAGTTCTTC	CASSINTYNEQFF
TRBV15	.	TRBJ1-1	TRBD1	TGTGCCACCAGCGCGACAGGGGGTAACACTGAAGCTTTCTTT	CATSATGGNTEAFF
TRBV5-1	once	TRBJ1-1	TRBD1	TGCGCCAGCAGCTTGAAACAGGGGGCTGATACTGAAGCTTTCTTT	CASSLKQGADTEAFF
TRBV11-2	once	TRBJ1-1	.	TGTGCCAGCAGCTTCGGGGGGCGAACTGAAGCTTTCTTT	CASSFGGRTEAFF
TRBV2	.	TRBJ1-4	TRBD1	TGTGCCAGCGGACAGGGGCAGCCCCTTAATGAAAAACTGTTTTTT	CASGQGQPLNEKLFF
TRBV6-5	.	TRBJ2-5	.	TGTGCCAGCAGACACAGGGGAGGAGGAGAGACCCAGTACTTC	CASRHRGGGETQYF
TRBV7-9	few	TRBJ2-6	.	TGTGCCAGCAGCTCCCGACAGCTTGGGGCTTCCTCTGGGGCCAACGTCCTGACTTTC	CASSSRQLGASSGANVLTF
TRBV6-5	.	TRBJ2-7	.	TGTGCCAGCAGTTACCCAGGGGACTCCTACGAGCAGTACTTC	CASSYPGDSYEQYF
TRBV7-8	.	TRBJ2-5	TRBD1	TGTGCCAGCAGCCCGAGGGACAGGGTACAAGAGACCCAGTACTTC	CASSPRDRVQETQYF
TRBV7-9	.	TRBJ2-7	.	TGTGCCAGCAGCTCCACCTACGAGCAGTACTTC	CASSSTYEQYF
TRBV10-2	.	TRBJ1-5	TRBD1	TGCGCCAGTAGAGGGACAGGGGGCCGTAATCAGCCCCAGCATTTT	CASRGTGGRNQPQHF
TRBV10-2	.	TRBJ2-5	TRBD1	TGCGCCACCTCGCAGGGGGAACGAGGGGAGACCCAGTACTTC	CATSQGERGETQYF
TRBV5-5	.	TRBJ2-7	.	TGTGCCAGCAGCTTGTTACAGGCGAACGGGGAGCAGTACTTC	CASSLLQANGEQYF
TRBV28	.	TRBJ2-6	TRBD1	TGTGCCAGCAGTTTATTCGGACAGGGTGCCGGGGCCAACGTCCTGACTTTC	CASSLFGQGAGANVLTF
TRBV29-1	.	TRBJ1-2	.	TGCAGCGCCGCCACCTACAGGGATTATGGCTACACCTTC	CSAATYRDYGYTF
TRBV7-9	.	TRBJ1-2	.	TGTGCCAGCAGCTTAAGGAGGGTCGCTGACTATGGCTACACCTTC	CASSLRRVADYGYTF
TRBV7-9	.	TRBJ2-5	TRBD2	TGTGCCAGCAGCTCTCCGTTCGGGAGCGGGGGGGACCAAGAGACCCAGTACTTC	CASSSPFGSGGDQETQYF
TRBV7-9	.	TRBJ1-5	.	TGTGCCAGCAGCTTAGCAGTGACAGGAAGCAATCAGCCCCAGCATTTT	CASSLAVTGSNQPQHF
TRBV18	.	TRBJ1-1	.	TGTGCCAGCTCACCGGGAGGCGAGAACACTGAAGCTTTCTTT	CASSPGGENTEAFF
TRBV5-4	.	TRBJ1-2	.	TGTGCCAGCAGCTCCCTACTAACTTCAGCGAGTGGCTACACCTTC	CASSSLLTSASGYTF
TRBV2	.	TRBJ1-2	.	TGTGCCAGCAGGACGGGGGGCTACTATGGCTACACCTTC	CASRTGGYYGYTF